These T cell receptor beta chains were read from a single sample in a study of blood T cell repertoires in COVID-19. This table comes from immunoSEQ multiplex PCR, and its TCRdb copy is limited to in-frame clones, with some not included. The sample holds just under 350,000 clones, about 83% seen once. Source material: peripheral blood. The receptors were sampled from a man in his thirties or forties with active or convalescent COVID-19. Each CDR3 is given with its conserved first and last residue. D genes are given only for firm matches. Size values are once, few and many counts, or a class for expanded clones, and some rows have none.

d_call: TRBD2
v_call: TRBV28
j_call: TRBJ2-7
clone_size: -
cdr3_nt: TGTGCCAGCAGTGTCGGGACTAGCTACGAGCAGTACTTC
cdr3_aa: CASSVGTSYEQYF

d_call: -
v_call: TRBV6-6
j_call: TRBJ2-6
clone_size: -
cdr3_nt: TGTGCCAGCAGCCCAGGGAAGGCCGGGGCCAACGTCCTGACTTTC
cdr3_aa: CASSPGKAGANVLTF

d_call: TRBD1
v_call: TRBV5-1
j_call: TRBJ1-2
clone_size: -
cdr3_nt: TGCGCCAGCAGCTCGACCGGGACAGGGGGCGCCCATGGCTACACCTTC
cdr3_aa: CASSSTGTGGAHGYTF

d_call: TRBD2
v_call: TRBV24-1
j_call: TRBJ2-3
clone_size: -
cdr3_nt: TGTGCCACCAGTGATCCCACTAGCGGCAACACAGATACGCAGTATTTT
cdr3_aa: CATSDPTSGNTDTQYF

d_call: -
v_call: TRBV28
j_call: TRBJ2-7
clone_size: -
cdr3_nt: TGTGCCAGCAACTCGCCTGGGGGCAGTATATACGAGCAGTACTTC
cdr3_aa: CASNSPGGSIYEQYF

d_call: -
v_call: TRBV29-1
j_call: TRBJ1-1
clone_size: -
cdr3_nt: TGCAGCGGAGAGGAAAACACTGAAGCTTTCTTT
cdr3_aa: CSGEENTEAFF

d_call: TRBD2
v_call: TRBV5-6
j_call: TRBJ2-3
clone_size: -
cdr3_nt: TGTGCCAGCAGCAACACGCCCGGACTAGCGTTCACAGATACGCAGTATTTT
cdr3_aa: CASSNTPGLAFTDTQYF

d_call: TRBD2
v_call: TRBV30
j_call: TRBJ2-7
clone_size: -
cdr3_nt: TGTGCCTGGAGTCACTTAGCGGGAATTGGTGAGCAGTACTTC
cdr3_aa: CAWSHLAGIGEQYF

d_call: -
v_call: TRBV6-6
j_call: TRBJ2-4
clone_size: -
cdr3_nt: TGTGCCAGCAGTTACTCCTCTAGTACCGACATTCAGTACTTC
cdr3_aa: CASSYSSSTDIQYF

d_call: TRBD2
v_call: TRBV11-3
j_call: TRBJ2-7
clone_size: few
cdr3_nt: TGTGCCAGCAATCTAGCGGGGGTGGACTACGAGCAGTACTTC
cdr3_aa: CASNLAGVDYEQYF

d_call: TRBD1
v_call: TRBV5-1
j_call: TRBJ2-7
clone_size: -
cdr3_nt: TGCGCCAGCAGCTCCCGGGACAGGAGCCCCTACGAGCAGTACTTC
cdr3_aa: CASSSRDRSPYEQYF

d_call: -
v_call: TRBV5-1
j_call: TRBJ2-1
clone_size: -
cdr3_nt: TGCGCCAGCAGCTCCGGAGGCGTCTCGAATGAGCAGTTCTTC
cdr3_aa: CASSSGGVSNEQFF

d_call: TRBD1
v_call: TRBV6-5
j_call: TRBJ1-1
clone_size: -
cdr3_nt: TGTGCCAGCAGTTACGGACTCACAGGGGGCACTGAAGCTTTCTTT
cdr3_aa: CASSYGLTGGTEAFF

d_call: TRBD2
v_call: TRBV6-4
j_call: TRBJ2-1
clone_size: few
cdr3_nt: TGTGCCAGCAGTGACTCGGAGGGGACTAGCGGTTCTGAGCAGTTCTTC
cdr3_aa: CASSDSEGTSGSEQFF

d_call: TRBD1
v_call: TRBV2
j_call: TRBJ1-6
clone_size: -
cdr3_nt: TGTGCCAGCAGTGATTTGAGGGACAGGGGTTCACCCCTCCACTTT
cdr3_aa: CASSDLRDRGSPLHF

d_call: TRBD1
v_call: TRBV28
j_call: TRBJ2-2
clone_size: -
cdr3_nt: TGTGCCAGCAGTCTTAACGGACAGGGGGCGTGGGAGCTGTTTTTT
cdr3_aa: CASSLNGQGAWELFF

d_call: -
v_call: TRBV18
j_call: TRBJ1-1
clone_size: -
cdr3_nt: TGTGCCAGCTCCGCGGCGGAATCAGTCCCGAAAGCTTTCTTT
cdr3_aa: CASSAAESVPKAFF

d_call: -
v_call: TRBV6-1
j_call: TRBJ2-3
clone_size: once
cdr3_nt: TGTGCCAGCAGTGAAGAGGGCCGCACTAGCCTCAACACAGATACGCAGTATTTT
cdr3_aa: CASSEEGRTSLNTDTQYF

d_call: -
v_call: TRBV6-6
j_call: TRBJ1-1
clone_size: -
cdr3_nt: TGTGCCAGCAGTTACGGAGACGGCTCTGAAGCTTTCTTT
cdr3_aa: CASSYGDGSEAFF

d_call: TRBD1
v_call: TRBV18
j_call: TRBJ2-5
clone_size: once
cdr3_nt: TGTGCCAGCTCACCAGGACAGGAAGAGACCCAGTACTTC
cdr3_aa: CASSPGQEETQYF

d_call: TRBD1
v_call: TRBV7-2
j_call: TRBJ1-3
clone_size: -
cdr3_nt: TGTGCCAGCAGCCCGACAGGGACTGGAAACACCATATATTTT
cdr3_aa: CASSPTGTGNTIYF

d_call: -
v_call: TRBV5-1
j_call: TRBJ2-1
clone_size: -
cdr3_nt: TGCGCCAGCAGCTTGGTAGGGGCCCCAGACAGACGCTCCTACAATGAGCAGTTCTTC
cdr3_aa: CASSLVGAPDRRSYNEQFF

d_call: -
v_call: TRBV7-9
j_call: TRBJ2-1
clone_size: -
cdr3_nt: TGTGCCAGCAGCTTACTAGAGCTGGGTGAGCAGTTCTTC
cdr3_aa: CASSLLELGEQFF

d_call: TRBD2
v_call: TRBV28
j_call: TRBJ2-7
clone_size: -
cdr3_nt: TGTGCCAGCAGCTTACCTGAGGCTAGCGGGAGGGCCTACGAGCAGTACTTC
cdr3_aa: CASSLPEASGRAYEQYF

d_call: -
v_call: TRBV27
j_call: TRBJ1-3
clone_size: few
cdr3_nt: TGTGCCAGCCTGGGGCCGGCTGGAAACACCATATATTTT
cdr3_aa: CASLGPAGNTIYF

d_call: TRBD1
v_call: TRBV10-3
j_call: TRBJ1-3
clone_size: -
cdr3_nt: TGTGCCATCAGTGAGTCCCCGACAGGGGGCGGAAACACCATATATTTT
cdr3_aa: CAISESPTGGGNTIYF

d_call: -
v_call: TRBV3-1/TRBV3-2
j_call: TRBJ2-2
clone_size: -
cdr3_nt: TGTGCCAGCAGCCAGGGGGCGGGGGAGCTGTTTTTT
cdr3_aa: CASSQGAGELFF

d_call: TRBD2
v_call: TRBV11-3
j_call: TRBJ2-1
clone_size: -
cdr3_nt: TGTGCCAGCAGCCCCGGCGGGACTAGCGGCTACAATGAGCAGTTCTTC
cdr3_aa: CASSPGGTSGYNEQFF

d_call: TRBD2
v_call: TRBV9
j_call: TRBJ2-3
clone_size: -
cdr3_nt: TGTGCCAGCAGCGTAGCTAGCGGGGGAGACACAGATACGCAGTATTTT
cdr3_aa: CASSVASGGDTDTQYF

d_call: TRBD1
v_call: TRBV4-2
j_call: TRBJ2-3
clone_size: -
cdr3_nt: TGTGCCAGCAGCCAGCTCCGGGACAGGGAAGATACGCAGTATTTT
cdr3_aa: CASSQLRDREDTQYF

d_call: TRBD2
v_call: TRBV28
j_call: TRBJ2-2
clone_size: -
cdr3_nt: TGTGCCAGCAGTTTAGGCGGGAGAAGGGCGAACACCGGGGAGCTGTTTTTT
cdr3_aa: CASSLGGRRANTGELFF

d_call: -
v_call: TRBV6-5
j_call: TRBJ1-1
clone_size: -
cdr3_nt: TGTGCCAGCACCCTCGGGGGGCATGGGACTGAAGCTTTCTTT
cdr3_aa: CASTLGGHGTEAFF

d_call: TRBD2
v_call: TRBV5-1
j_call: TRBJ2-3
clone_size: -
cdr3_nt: TGCGCCAGCAGCTTTGAGCGGGGGGGCCATGATACGCAGTATTTT
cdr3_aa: CASSFERGGHDTQYF

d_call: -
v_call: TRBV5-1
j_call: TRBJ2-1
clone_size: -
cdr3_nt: TGCGCCAGCAGCGTCGGACTGTCCTTTGCCGTCTACAATGAGCAGTTCTTC
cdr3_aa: CASSVGLSFAVYNEQFF

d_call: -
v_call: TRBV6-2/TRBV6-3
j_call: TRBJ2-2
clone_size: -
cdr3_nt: TGTGCCAGCAGTCCGCAGGGCCTCGGCACCGGGGAGCTGTTTTTT
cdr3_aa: CASSPQGLGTGELFF

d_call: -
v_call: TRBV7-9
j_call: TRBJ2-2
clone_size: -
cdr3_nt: TGTGCCAGCAGCTTAACATCGACCGGGGAGCTGTTTTTT
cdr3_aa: CASSLTSTGELFF

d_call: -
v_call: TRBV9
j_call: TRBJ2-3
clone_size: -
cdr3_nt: TGTGCCAGCAGCGTAACACCCGACACAGATACGCAGTATTTT
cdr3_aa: CASSVTPDTDTQYF

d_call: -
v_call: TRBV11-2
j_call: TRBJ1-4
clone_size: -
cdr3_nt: TGTGCCAGCAGCCCTAGGCCAGTCTCAACTAATGAAAAACTGTTTTTT
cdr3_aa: CASSPRPVSTNEKLFF

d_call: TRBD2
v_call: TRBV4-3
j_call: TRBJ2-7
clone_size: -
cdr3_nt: TGCGCCAGCAGCCAGATAGCGGGAGGGCCCTACGAGCAGTACTTC
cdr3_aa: CASSQIAGGPYEQYF

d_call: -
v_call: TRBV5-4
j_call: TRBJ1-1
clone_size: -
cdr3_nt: TGTGCCAGCAGCCCTGGGACTTTTCCCATGATAACGGGGTCTGAAGCTTTCTTT
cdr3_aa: CASSPGTFPMITGSEAFF

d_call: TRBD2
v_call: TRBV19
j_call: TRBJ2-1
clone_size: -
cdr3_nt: TGTGCCAGTAGTATAGGTGGCGGCGGGAGTTACAATGAGCAGTTCTTC
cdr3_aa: CASSIGGGGSYNEQFF

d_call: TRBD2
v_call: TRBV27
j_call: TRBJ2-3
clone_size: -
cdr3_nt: TGTGCCAGCAGTTTACCCGGGACTAGCGGAAGGCGGGATACGCAGTATTTT
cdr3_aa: CASSLPGTSGRRDTQYF

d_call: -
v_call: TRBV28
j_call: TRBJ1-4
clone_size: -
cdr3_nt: TGTGCCAGCAGTTTTTTCGGCACCGGAGGATACGAAAAACTGTTTTTT
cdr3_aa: CASSFFGTGGYEKLFF

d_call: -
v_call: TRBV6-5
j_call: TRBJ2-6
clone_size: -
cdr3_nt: TGTGCCAGCCAGGGATATCGAACCGGGGCCAACGTCCTGACTTTC
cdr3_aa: CASQGYRTGANVLTF

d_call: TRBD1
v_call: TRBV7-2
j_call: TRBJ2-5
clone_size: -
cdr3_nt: TGTGCCAGCAGCCGGGGACAGCAGTATTCGAAGACCCAGTACTTC
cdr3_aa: CASSRGQQYSKTQYF

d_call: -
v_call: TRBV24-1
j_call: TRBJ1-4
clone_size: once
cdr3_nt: TGTGCCACCAGTGATTCCAGGGAAAAACTGTTTTTT
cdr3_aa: CATSDSREKLFF

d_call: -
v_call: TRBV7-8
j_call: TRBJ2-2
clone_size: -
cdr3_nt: TGTGCCAGCAGGACCAGCGGGCCCTCGTCCGGGGAGCTGTTTTTT
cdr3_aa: CASRTSGPSSGELFF

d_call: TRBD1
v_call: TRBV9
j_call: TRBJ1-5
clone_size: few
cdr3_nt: TGTGCCAGCAGCGGACAGGGGATTAGCAATCAGCCCCAGCATTTT
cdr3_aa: CASSGQGISNQPQHF

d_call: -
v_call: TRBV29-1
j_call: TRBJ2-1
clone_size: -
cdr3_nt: TGCAGCGCCTTTCCTGTGAGCAACAATGAGCAGTTCTTC
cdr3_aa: CSAFPVSNNEQFF